A selection of T cell receptor beta chains follows, all from one sample in a study of human T cells and chemical hapten exposure. TCRdb re-derived calls from the RACE reads in MiXCR, one entry per CDR3 protein. The sample has approximately 260,000 distinct CDR3 sequences; around 7.7% are singletons. The source was whole blood, collected in connection with sensitization to the hapten diphenylcyclopropenone (DPC). The receptors come from a man between 18 and 35 years old with alopecia areata. Some clones in this sample may be carry-over from other donors' samples. Each CDR3 is given with its conserved first and last residue. The D gene is left open where the match is weak. Where a row states a size, it is once, few, many or the class of an expanded clone; other rows omit it.

len: 12; v_gene: TRBV29-1; d_gene: .; abundance: .; j_gene: TRBJ1-4; CDR3aa: CSVAARDEKLFF; CDR3nt: TGCAGCGTTGCCGCCAGGGATGAAAAACTGTTTTTT
len: 16; v_gene: TRBV20-1; d_gene: .; abundance: many; j_gene: TRBJ1-1; CDR3aa: CSARKVAGHRATEAFF; CDR3nt: TGCAGTGCTAGGAAGGTGGCGGGGCATCGGGCCACTGAAGCTTTCTTT
len: 16; v_gene: TRBV20-1; d_gene: TRBD1; abundance: .; j_gene: TRBJ1-1; CDR3aa: CSASRGPGQGNTEAFF; CDR3nt: TGCAGTGCTAGTAGGGGGCCGGGACAGGGAAACACTGAAGCTTTCTTT
len: 14; v_gene: TRBV6-2/TRBV6-3; d_gene: .; abundance: few; j_gene: TRBJ2-7; CDR3aa: CASSSGRGTSEQYF; CDR3nt: TGTGCCAGCAGTTCTGGCAGGGGCACTTCCGAGCAGTACTTC
len: 17; v_gene: TRBV7-2; d_gene: TRBD2; abundance: many; j_gene: TRBJ2-7; CDR3aa: CASSFYTSGTPYYEQYF; CDR3nt: TGTGCCAGCAGCTTTTATACTAGCGGGACCCCCTACTACGAGCAGTACTTC
len: 12; v_gene: TRBV2; d_gene: TRBD1; abundance: few; j_gene: TRBJ1-2; CDR3aa: CASSEGTGGYTF; CDR3nt: TGTGCCAGCAGTGAAGGGACAGGGGGCTACACCTTC
len: 15; v_gene: TRBV7-9; d_gene: .; abundance: few; j_gene: TRBJ1-6; CDR3aa: CASSSGVGSNSPLHF; CDR3nt: TGTGCCAGCAGCTCCGGCGTGGGAAGTAATTCACCCCTCCACTTT
len: 13; v_gene: TRBV24-1; d_gene: .; abundance: few; j_gene: TRBJ2-7; CDR3aa: CATSDQPSGEQYF; CDR3nt: TGTGCCACCAGTGATCAACCGTCGGGAGAGCAGTACTTC
len: 14; v_gene: TRBV20-1; d_gene: .; abundance: many; j_gene: TRBJ2-3; CDR3aa: CSARGARLADTQYF; CDR3nt: TGCAGTGCTAGAGGTGCCCGCCTGGCAGATACGCAGTATTTT
len: 15; v_gene: TRBV5-1; d_gene: .; abundance: many; j_gene: TRBJ2-1; CDR3aa: CASNQATGSYNEQFF; CDR3nt: TGCGCCAGCAACCAAGCGACGGGCTCCTACAATGAGCAGTTCTTC
len: 15; v_gene: TRBV4-2; d_gene: .; abundance: few; j_gene: TRBJ1-5; CDR3aa: CASSQAADYNQPQHF; CDR3nt: TGTGCCAGCAGCCAAGCGGCAGACTACAATCAGCCCCAGCATTTT
len: 12; v_gene: TRBV29-1; d_gene: .; abundance: few; j_gene: TRBJ2-2; CDR3aa: CSVAEDTGELFF; CDR3nt: TGCAGCGTAGCGGAGGACACCGGGGAGCTGTTTTTT